This entry features one TCR beta chain sequence. This specimen belongs to a study of OX40 agonist ivuxolimab in advanced cancers. Overall study: The study reported partial responses in three patients: one hepatocellular carcinoma, two cutaneous melanoma.

Repertoires were generated with immunoSEQ multiplex PCR, while TCRdb's copy carries only in-frame clones and drops some. Of about 82,000 clones in the sample, 83% were seen once. The sequence was collected from an adult with an advanced solid tumor such as melanoma, head and neck, liver or kidney cancer. Sequenced here: CD4+ or CD8+ T cells sorted from blood, sampled in a trial of the OX40 agonist ivuxolimab.

DNA of the CDR3: TGTGCCAGCAGGCCCACTAGCGGGGGGGCGCTCTACGAGCAGTACTTC. Translating it yields CASRPTSGGALYEQYF. The rearrangement links TRBV5-6 to TRBJ2-7, with 13 bases identical to TRBD2. This CDR3 spans 16 amino acids. Germline lookup yields CDR1 SGHDT and CDR2 YYEEEE. Germline trimming cut 5 bases from V and 3 bases from J; bases unmatched to any gene: 8.